The rows below give T cell receptor beta chains drawn from one sample of a study of blood T cells in healthy people across ages. TCRdb processed the 5' RACE reads anew with MiXCR; each CDR3 protein has one entry. The sample has about 1.4 million distinct CDR3 sequences, roughly 59% seen once. Sequenced: blood. These TCRs come from a man between 18 and 35 years old in good health. Both conserved end residues are part of each CDR3. Each record gives: V gene, CDR3 protein.

>TRBV5-1
CASSSGTLDLPQYF
>TRBV4-3
CASSQGVRGGGTEAFF
>TRBV7-9
CASSPADRVNTEAFF
>TRBV7-9
CASSLGGADRGTSPLHF
>TRBV29-1
CSVVGTEAFF
>TRBV7-2
CASSLGQGARGYTF
>TRBV10-3
CAISPGGQETQYF
>TRBV7-2
CASSEGWGEQFF
>TRBV7-2
CAFPTSGKNEQFF
>TRBV28
CASSSHRDSNQPQHF
>TRBV25-1
CASSDPGRNYGYTF
>TRBV4-3
CASSQDSRGLYNEQFF
>TRBV6-6
CASSYPRLAANEQFF
>TRBV20-1
CSASRGDKETQYF
>TRBV9
CASSVGDAYSDNQPQHF
>TRBV10-3
CAISETRTGGASWQGYTF
>TRBV20-1
CSAQGQGTSYEQYF
>TRBV6-2/TRBV6-3
CASSYRQGWDTQYF
>TRBV7-2
CASSLASGNSYEQYF
>TRBV28
CASSYRTEKLFF
>TRBV28
CASSFGEEGYTF
>TRBV6-1
CASSEFSGYEQYF
>TRBV5-1
CASSADIGSYGQYF
>TRBV5-1
CASSPRGVANTGELFF
>TRBV20-1
CSATWSSDTQYF
>TRBV11-2
CASSNPRTSGYTDTQYF
>TRBV27
CASMFLSIGRDTEAFF
>TRBV4-2
CASSLSGTSGSYNEQFF
>TRBV9
CASSVGDSGGASYNEQYF
>TRBV2
CASNLGGGSETQYF
>TRBV29-1
CSVGDRRYEQYF
>TRBV2
CANSATGWETQYF
>TRBV20-1
CSARDRSSGRQTQYF
>TRBV7-2
CASSSTPYQPQHF
>TRBV27
CASSLSARNDRAYGYTF
>TRBV27
CASSSYRANYGYTF
>TRBV6-5
CASSDLEWGFSYEQYF
>TRBV24-1
CATSVSGYGADEQFF
>TRBV3-1
CASSQRATANTEAFF
>TRBV20-1
CSAIGFGTGGSYEQYF
>TRBV7-9
CASSFGTPSSSYEQYF
>TRBV4-1
CASSQDQVSGDEQFF
>TRBV6-6
CASSYEVGPHEQFF
>TRBV6-5
CASSRGNTHYEQYF